This T cell receptor beta chain was sequenced for a study of T cells after yellow fever vaccination. Study-wide context: Researchers used SMART-Seq v4 Ultra Low Input to prepare fractions that had low cell numbers. Study results and limitations: Highly abundant clonotypes carried over from the bulk population could end up in FACS-sorted repertoires as contaminants. Few clonotypes appeared in both CD4 and CD8 compartments.

The authors made TCR cDNA by 5'RACE template switching, adding a universal primer site and UMIs. MiXCR was run by TCRdb on the 5' RACE reads, yielding one entry per CDR3 protein. The data hold some 560,000 distinct CDR3 sequences, with about a sixth observed a single time. In this sample, this clonotype turned up a few times. What it recognizes is unknown. This sample comprised PBMCs, obtained about 5 days after the first yellow fever vaccination. This TCR came from a man in his late teens or twenties who received the YFV17D yellow fever vaccine.

The CDR3 sequence is CSERGRAEDTQYF. CDR3 DNA sequence: TGCAGTGAAAGGGGGAGGGCGGAGGATACGCAGTATTTT. The chain couples TRBV20-1 to TRBJ2-3, with D possibly matching TRBD2 (7 bases). V lost 7 bases and J 6 bases, leaving 17 bases between the germline ends. Germline values: CDR1 DFQATT, CDR2 SNEGSKA (reference sequence). The CDR3 runs to 13 residues.